The 5 T cell receptor beta chains presented below share a single source sample, sequenced in a study of blood T cell repertoires in COVID-19. Produced via immunoSEQ multiplex PCR; TCRdb's table is partial and in-frame only. This sample has roughly 150,000 clones, with around 83% found just once. Material: peripheral blood. These receptors were obtained from a woman aged 45-65 years with acute or convalescent COVID-19.

J is TRBJ2-3 and V is TRBV9, with 9 nucleotides matching TRBD1. This CDR3 is built from 17 residues. V lost 4 bases to trimming and J lost 1 base; unmatched junction nucleotides: 10. Germline V lookup: CDR1 SGDLS, CDR2 YYNGEE. The CDR3 reads CASSPSRTGEGTDTQYF. The CDR3 region has the DNA TGTGCCAGCAGCCCGAGCCGGACAGGGGAGGGCACAGATACGCAGTATTTT.

The chain is built from TRBV5-4 and TRBJ2-2; the D gene is possibly TRBD1 (6 bases). Trimming pared 3 bases from V and 2 bases from J, leaving 8 bases between. Germline V gene lookup returns CDR1 SGHNT and CDR2 YYREEE (reference sequence). The CDR3 runs to 14 residues. The CDR3 loop reads CASSSDRNTGELFF. The DNA of the CDR3 is TGTGCCAGCAGCTCGGACAGAAACACCGGGGAGCTGTTTTTT. The whole variable domain, filled in from reference TRBV5-4 and TRBJ2-2, reads ETGVTQSPTHLIKTRGQQVTLRCSSQSGHNTVSWYQQALGQGPQFIFQYYREEENGRGNFPPRFSGLQFPNYSSELNVNALELDDSALYLCASSSDRNTGELFFGEGSRLTVL.

This clone was counted a few times. This sequence joins TRBV2 and TRBJ1-2; TRBD1 might be the D (5 bases). The CDR3 has 12 amino acids. Trimming took 6 bases from V and 4 from J, leaving 9 bases between them. Per germline, CDR1 SNHLY and CDR2 FYNNEI. The CDR3 DNA reads TGTGCCAGCAGGGGGGAGGTCTATGGCTACACCTTC. Translation gives CASRGEVYGYTF.

The chain joins TRBV5-8 to TRBJ1-5; D ambiguous. Germline CDR1 SGHTS, CDR2 YDEGEE. The V end was cut by 3 bases, the J end by 0 bases, with 10 bases between. The CDR3 runs to 15 residues. This chain's CDR3 is CASSSTPYSNQPQHF. CDR3 DNA: TGTGCCAGCAGCTCGACACCCTATAGCAATCAGCCCCAGCATTTT.

V and J are TRBV28 and TRBJ1-3; a possible D gene is TRBD1 (6 bases). V shed 7 bases and J shed 0 bases, with 16 bases lying between them. The CDR3 is 16 amino acids. CDR1 and CDR2 from the germline V gene are MDHEN and SYDVKM. The CDR3 sequence: CASTILTGSSGNTIYF. The CDR3, as DNA: TGTGCCAGCACCATTTTGACAGGTAGCTCTGGAAACACCATATATTTT.